This T cell receptor beta chain was recovered during a study of beta chain features in type 1 diabetes. Trimming took 4 bases from V and 5 from J, leaving 15 bases between them. Per germline, CDR1 SGHTA and CDR2 FQGNSA. The CDR3 covers 15 residues. Concerning this clone itself: What it binds is not known.

Study conclusions and caveats: All four CD4+ subsets from Type 1 diabetes patients carried moderately but significantly shorter TCRB CDR3s.

Each of the CD4+ naive, central memory, regulatory and stem cell-like memory populations was sorted via CD45RO/CCR7/CD25/CD127/CD95/CD27. Expressed TCRB transcripts were sequenced because the isolated RNA had all been reverse transcribed beforehand. This table comes from immunoSEQ multiplex PCR, and its TCRdb copy is limited to in-frame clones, with some not included. The sample consists of 120,000 to 150,000 clones, around an eighth of them appearing once. This TCR came from a young man with type 1 diabetes. This chain joins TRBV7-2 and TRBJ2-1; D ambiguous. Sample: central memory CD4+ T cells from blood. The CDR3 sequence: CASSWPPHSDNEQFF. In nucleotides, the CDR3 is TGTGCCAGCAGCTGGCCCCCCCACAGCGACAATGAGCAGTTCTTC. Full variable domain (missing parts from reference TRBV7-2 and TRBJ2-1): GAGVSQSPSNKVTEKGKDVELRCDPISGHTALYWYRQSLGQGLEFLIYFQGNSAPDKSGLPSDRFSAERTGGSVSTLTIQRTQQEDSAVYLCASSWPPHSDNEQFFGPGTRLTVL.